This T cell receptor beta chain was recorded in a study of siplizumab effects on memory and regulatory T cells (dated by TCRdb to the late 2010s). Study-wide context: Paired mixed lymphocyte reactions were run with siplizumab at approximately 0.98 ug/mL and without drug, across 7 to 9 responder-stimulator pairs. The effect of the anti-CD2 antibody siplizumab on alloreactive T-cell subsets was examined in allogeneic mixed lymphocyte reactions constructed from human PBMCs. What the research found in general, with its limitations: About 80-96% of proliferating CD4+ or CD8+ clones could not be given a naive or memory phenotype. Unstimulated naive T cells appeared more diverse than memory T cells, and naive cells seemed to contribute substantially to the alloresponse. In reactions with siplizumab, an average of about 69% of mappable alloreactive CD4+ clones were Treg-derived, compared with about 27% in control reactions. Siplizumab significantly reduced the cumulative frequency of alloreactive sequences traceable to unstimulated CD4+ memory T cells. Sequences below about 10^-5 frequency were poorly captured, so only a minor fraction of alloreactive clones could be mapped to unstimulated subsets. Whether proliferating Tregs from siplizumab cultures actually had suppressive function was not functionally confirmed.

Of note for this clone: This receptor's antigen is unknown. Per-nucleotide qualities are absent, and no much larger clonotype sits a single base away.

Cells from the mixed lymphocyte reactions were cocultured for about six days at 37 degrees C. After responder PBMCs were labelled with CFSE and stimulator PBMCs with Violet Dye, the two populations were combined at a 1:1 ratio. Sorted unstimulated T cells and proliferating T cells recovered from mixed lymphocyte reactions underwent TCRbeta CDR3 sequencing. Fresh whole blood from ten HLA-typed healthy donors was used as the source from which PBMCs were isolated. For TCR sequencing, responder T cells that had proliferated and were CFSE-low were FACS-sorted once the mixed lymphocyte reaction was over. As encoded in the germline V gene, CDR1 is ENHRY while CDR2 is SYGVKD. The CDR3 spans 15 residues, from the cysteine through the phenylalanine. Only CDR3 DNA remains: 45 bases, in frame from the first base. V lost 2 bases and J lost 2 bases, and the count of bases not matched to a germline gene is 4. Library generation was performed with the immunoSEQ multiplex PCR assay. Approximately 100,000 TCR templates per sample were assayed on the deep sequencing platform. Genomic DNA extracted from sorted T cells was used for TCRbeta CDR3 sequencing. As for the authors' bioinformatics: The R programming language was used for clonal analysis of the TCRbeta CDR3 data. Alloreactive CD4+ and CD8+ clones were defined by comparing unstimulated samples with post-reaction CFSE-low samples. By matching sequences to the repertoires of sorted unstimulated Treg and non-Treg cells, each alloreactive CD4+ clone was assigned a regulatory or non-regulatory origin. TCRdb provides this immuneACCESS table in a form limited to in-frame rearrangements. Some clones are lacking; in checked studies, under half of them reflect an unresolved V gene, and why the rest are absent is not known. V and J calls plus clone size are reproduced from that table; the DNA served to infer D and trimming. Here the sample has fewer than 20,000 clones; 45% to 60% occur a single time. The ten largest account for over 4% of the sample.

This sequence originates from a human donor in good health; the cells came from an allogeneic mixed lymphocyte reaction. The rearranged segments are TRBV10-3 and TRBJ2-3; 7 junctional bases match TRBD2. What was sequenced was CFSE-low (dividing) CD4+ T cells sorted from an allogeneic mixed lymphocyte reaction. The CDR3 is CAISEKRGDTDTQYF. The bases are TGTGCCATCAGTGAGAAGCGGGGTGACACAGATACGCAGTATTTT.